Listed below are T cell receptor beta chains from one sample, sequenced in a study of T cell responses to AZD1222 COVID-19 vaccine. Assay used: immunoSEQ multiplex PCR; TCRdb lists only in-frame clones, some missing. Of 200,000 or so clones in the sample, over 85% were seen once. The sample consisted of peripheral blood, taken 28 days after the second AZD1222 dose. All receptors come from an adult who received the AZD1222 COVID-19 vaccine. Both conserved end residues are trimmed from each CDR3. Fields, in order: CDR3 length, V gene, J gene, CDR3 protein.

>14|TRBV9|TRBJ1-3
ASSPRGFGSGNTIY
>12|TRBV29-1|TRBJ2-6
SVLTGSGANVLT
>13|TRBV4-2|TRBJ1-2
ASSQETGTGYGYT
>11|TRBV5-1|TRBJ2-1
ASSSLASNEQF
>14|TRBV5-1|TRBJ1-4
ASSSEGTATNEKLF
>14|TRBV4-1|TRBJ2-1
ASSQANLISYNEQF
>13|TRBV28|TRBJ2-3
ASSHGRGQGDTQY
>11|TRBV19|TRBJ1-2
ASSIGPGYGYT
>12|TRBV9|TRBJ1-2
ASSDRDRGQGYT
>13|TRBV7-3|TRBJ2-7
ASSRTGGELGEQY